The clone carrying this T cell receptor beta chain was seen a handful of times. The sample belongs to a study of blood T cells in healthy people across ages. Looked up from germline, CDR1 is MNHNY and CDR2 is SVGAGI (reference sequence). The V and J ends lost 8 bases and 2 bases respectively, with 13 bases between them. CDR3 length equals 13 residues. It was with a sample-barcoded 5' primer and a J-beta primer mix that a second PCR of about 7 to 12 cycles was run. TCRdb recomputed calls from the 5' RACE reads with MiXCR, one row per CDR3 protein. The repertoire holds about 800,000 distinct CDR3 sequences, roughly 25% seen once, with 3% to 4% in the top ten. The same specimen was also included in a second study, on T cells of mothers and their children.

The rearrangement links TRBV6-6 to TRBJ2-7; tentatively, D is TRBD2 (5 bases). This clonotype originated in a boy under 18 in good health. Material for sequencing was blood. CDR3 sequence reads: CASQKGLAYEQYF. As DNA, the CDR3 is TGTGCCAGCCAAAAAGGACTGGCCTACGAGCAGTACTTC.